This entry lists 6 T cell receptor beta chains sequenced from one sample in a study of T cell responses to AZD1222 COVID-19 vaccine. Produced via immunoSEQ multiplex PCR; TCRdb's table is partial and in-frame only. The data hold 100,000 to 150,000 clones, with 90% observed a single time. The sequencing here drew on peripheral blood, taken on day 0 of MenACWY control vaccination. All receptors derive from an adult in good health.

This chain joins TRBV18 and TRBJ1-2, with D perhaps TRBD1 (5 bases). Germline lookup yields CDR1 KGHSH and CDR2 LQKENI. CDR3 length equals 15 residues. V was pared by 6 bases and J by 8 bases, with 22 bases between. CDR3 sequence reads: CASSPSTDPARGYTF. In DNA, the CDR3 is TGTGCCAGCTCGCCTTCGACAGACCCCGCGCGGGGCTACACCTTC.

CDR3 bases: TGTGCCAGCAGTTTAATTTTAGCAGGAGGCGGCTACACCTTC. This sequence encodes CASSLILAGGGYTF. The chain links TRBV28 to TRBJ1-2; no clear D. Trimming took off 2 bases at V and 8 bases at J, with 15 bases between the two ends. Germline values: CDR1 MDHEN, CDR2 SYDVKM. The length of the CDR3 is 14 residues.

The chain employs TRBV28 and TRBJ2-4; maybe TRBD2 (5 bases). This CDR3 has 15 amino acids. From germline, CDR1 is MDHEN and CDR2 SYDVKM. V lost 1 base to trimming and J lost 9 bases, with 16 bases between them. Here the CDR3 reads CASSLSDLIAPIQYF. The DNA for the CDR3 is TGTGCCAGCAGTTTATCGGACCTCATAGCGCCCATTCAGTACTTC. The variable domain in full, with the rest retrieved from reference TRBV28 and TRBJ2-4, is DVKVTQSSRYLVKRTGEKVFLECVQDMDHENMFWYRQDPGLGLRLIYFSYDVKMKEKGDIPEGYSVSREKKERFSLILESASTNQTSMYLCASSLSDLIAPIQYFGAGTRLSVL.

The chain employs TRBV28 and TRBJ2-7; the D is unclear. The V gene's germline CDR1 is MDHEN and CDR2 SYDVKM. The CDR3 has 14 residues. Trimming took 5 bases from V and 2 from J, leaving 13 bases between them. The CDR3 DNA reads as TGTGCCAGCAGTCCCAACAGCCGACCCTACGAGCAGTACGTC. Its translation: CASSPNSRPYEQYV.

The rearrangement uses TRBV7-2 and TRBJ2-7, with 13 bases that match TRBD2. V trimming: 4 bases; J trimming: 4 bases; junction bases outside the gene matches: 10. This CDR3 comprises 17 residues. From germline, CDR1 is SGHTA and CDR2 FQGNSA. The chain's CDR3 is CASSSTPRLAGGYEQYF. The CDR3 DNA sequence: TGTGCCAGCAGCTCTACCCCTCGACTAGCGGGAGGTTACGAGCAGTACTTC.

V gene TRBV9 combines with J gene TRBJ1-1; D is unclear. The CDR3 has 14 amino acids. Germline values: CDR1 SGDLS, CDR2 YYNGEE. Trimming cost V 0 bases and J 0 bases, with 6 bases left between them. This CDR3 is CASSVGDLNTEAFF. Written as DNA, the CDR3 is TGTGCCAGCAGCGTAGGGGATTTGAACACTGAAGCTTTCTTT. The full variable domain, with the rest looked up from reference TRBV9 and TRBJ1-1, is DSGVTQTPKHLITATGQRVTLRCSPRSGDLSVYWYQQSLDQGLQFLIQYYNGEERAKGNILERFSAQQFPDLHSELNLSSLELGDSALYFCASSVGDLNTEAFFGQGTRLTVV.